This is a list of T cell receptor beta chains from one sample in a study of OX40 agonist ivuxolimab in advanced cancers. Data came from immunoSEQ multiplex PCR; TCRdb stores just in-frame clones and leaves some out. The table lists about 74,000 clones, around 82% of them singletons. This specimen consisted of CD4+ or CD8+ T cells sorted from blood, obtained in a trial of the OX40 agonist ivuxolimab. The receptors derive from an adult with an advanced solid tumor such as melanoma, head and neck, liver or kidney cancer. The conserved cysteine and the conserved F or W are not part of the CDR3 here. Clone size, where shown, is once, few, many, or a class for clones that have expanded.

J gene	clone size	V gene	CDR3 protein
TRBJ1-1	.	TRBV4-3	ASSPRALLSTEAF
TRBJ2-7	.	TRBV11-2	ASSFSRGEQY
TRBJ2-7	.	TRBV29-1	SVGGWPEQY
TRBJ2-7	.	TRBV7-2	ASSSGTGVMSYEQY
TRBJ1-1	.	TRBV4-3	ASSQGTGYTEAF
TRBJ1-5	.	TRBV2	ASSEGQVDQPQH
TRBJ2-4	.	TRBV5-6	ASSWERGTSGSAIQY
.	once	TRBV5-1	ASSSMYEQY
TRBJ2-6	.	TRBV27	ATIRDFSSGANVLT
TRBJ2-7	few	TRBV29-1	SVVRGGSLGEQY
TRBJ1-1	.	TRBV19	ASSSSGLRGTEAF
TRBJ2-1	.	TRBV4-2	ASSHTSGGMGNEQF
TRBJ1-5	.	TRBV7-8	ASSLAEGYQPQH
TRBJ1-2	.	TRBV5-6	ASSQGAGQVYT